This is a list of T cell receptor beta chains from one sample in a study of cytomegalovirus exposure and HLA in healthy donors. Profiling relied on immunoSEQ multiplex PCR, and the TCRdb table lists in-frame clones only, not all of them. Here the sample spans about 130,000 clones, around four fifths being singletons. What was sequenced was PBMCs. The source of these receptors is a man younger than 35 in good health and CMV-seropositive. Both conserved end residues are part of each CDR3. A D gene is named only where the DNA matches it firmly.

13	TRBV19	NA	TRBJ1-1	TGTGCCAGTAGTTTTATGGGGCGGACTGAAGCTTTCTTT	CASSFMGRTEAFF
18	TRBV14	NA	TRBJ2-6	TGTGCCAGCAGCCCAGGGCGCCTTAGAAGCTCTGGGGCCAACGTCCTGACTTTC	CASSPGRLRSSGANVLTF
21	TRBV4-1	NA	TRBJ2-2	TGCGCCAGCAGCCAAGTTGCGTCCAGGGTATCGGTTCGGCGGAACACCGGGGAGCTGTTTTTT	CASSQVASRVSVRRNTGELFF
17	TRBV11-1	TRBD2	TRBJ2-1	TGTGCCAGCAGCTTAGCACGGACTAGCGGCTCCTACAATGAGCAGTTCTTC	CASSLARTSGSYNEQFF
15	TRBV2	TRBD2	TRBJ2-7	TGTGCCAGCAGTGACAGAGCGGGGGGGGCCTACGAGCAGTACTTC	CASSDRAGGAYEQYF
15	TRBV10-3	NA	TRBJ1-3	TGTGCCATCAGCTTGACAGCGAGCTCTGGAAACACCATATATTTT	CAISLTASSGNTIYF
15	TRBV9	TRBD1	TRBJ1-1	TGTGCCAGCAGCGTCGACGGACAGGGAGGCACTGAAGCTTTCTTT	CASSVDGQGGTEAFF
15	TRBV4-1	NA	TRBJ1-6	TGCGCCAGCAGCCTAACCGGGTCCGTGAATTCACCCCTCCACTTT	CASSLTGSVNSPLHF
13	TRBV30	NA	TRBJ2-7	TGTGCCTGGAGTGTATCCTCCTCCTACGAGCAGTACTTC	CAWSVSSSYEQYF
12	TRBV11-2	NA	TRBJ1-5	TGTGCCAGCAGCCCGGGGGGAGAGCCCCAGCATTTT	CASSPGGEPQHF
12	TRBV5-5	TRBD1	TRBJ1-1	TGTGCCAGCAGCCTGTTGGACAGGGAGGCTTTCTTT	CASSLLDREAFF
16	TRBV7-9	TRBD2	TRBJ2-1	TGTGCCAGCACCGGGACTAGCCTACCGACTTTCAGTGAGCAGTTCTTC	CASTGTSLPTFSEQFF
15	TRBV11-3	TRBD1	TRBJ2-5	TGTGCCAGCAGCTTCTCAGGGGGCCCACAAGAGACCCAGTACTTC	CASSFSGGPQETQYF